This T cell receptor (beta chain) was sequenced in a study of T-cell reconstitution after alpha-beta-depleted transplantation in children. General study findings and limits: Hyperexpanded clones declined; after one year, newly produced T cells mostly supplied diversity.

Researchers prepared the TCRbeta library using unique molecular identifiers, the study reports. One entry per CDR3 protein results from TCRdb running MiXCR on the PCR reads. The table shows around 960,000 distinct CDR3 sequences, with around 30% occurring only once. This clonotype has only a few counts. Its antigen remains unknown. Germline-derived CDR1 and CDR2 are DFQATT and SNEGSKA (reference sequence). CDR3 length equals 14 residues. V shed 6 bases, J shed 4 bases, and the junction held 12 bases outside the gene matches. The gene calls are TRBV20-1 and TRBJ2-7; TRBD2 matches at 7 bases. The sequence came from a boy in the first two years of life who had a stem cell transplant for SCID, so the T cells may come from the graft donor. The material sequenced was PBMCs, mostly from graft donor cells, taken 360 days after TCRalphabeta/CD19-depleted stem cell transplant. Written as DNA, the CDR3 is TGCAGTGCCCTCCTTAGCGGGCCTCCTTACGAGCAGTACTTC. It codes for CSALLSGPPYEQYF.